Below are 27 T cell receptor beta chains sequenced from a single sample in a study of regulatory T cells in long-lasting Graves disease. Indicated time point: newly diagnosed GD, antithyroid drugs for less than 3 months. Isolated PBMC RNA provided the starting material for the TCR library. iRepertoire HTBI primers and Arm-PCR of CDR3 regions built TCR beta libraries. TCRdb fed the multiplex PCR reads into MiXCR, producing one record per CDR3 protein. The repertoire has fewer than 350,000 distinct CDR3 sequences, 15% to 20% of them found once; the top ten carry about 40%. Sequenced material: peripheral blood mononuclear cells (PBMCs), taken at new diagnosis, from a patient treated with antithyroid drugs. Receptors originate from a female donor with Graves disease.

This clonotype came up many times. The V call is TRBV20-1, the J call TRBJ1-1; a weak D match, TRBD1 (5 bases). This CDR3 is 11 amino acids long. Looked up from germline, CDR1 is DFQATT and CDR2 is SNEGSKA (reference sequence). Trimming cost V 4 bases and J 10 bases, with 13 bases left between them. CDR3 nucleotides: TGCAGTGCTAACTCTGGGGCACGAGCTTTCTTT. It specifies CSANSGARAFF.

This clonotype was observed a handful of times. V gene TRBV6-5 combines with J gene TRBJ1-5, with D perhaps TRBD1 (6 bases). CDR1 is MNHEY and CDR2 is SVGAGI in the germline V gene. The CDR3 contains 16 residues. V lost 2 bases and J 0 bases, leaving 11 bases between the germline ends. CDR3 in DNA: TGTGCCAGCAGTTACGGTGCAGGGGATAGCAATCAGCCCCAGCATTTT. Its protein product is CASSYGAGDSNQPQHF.

This clonotype has more than one count but fewer than ten. This may stem from a read error, because a much larger clone lies one nucleotide away. The rearrangement joins TRBV2 to TRBJ2-7; D is possibly TRBD1 or TRBD2 (5 bases each). V was trimmed by 1 base and J by 9 bases, leaving 22 bases between them. The germline gives CDR1 SNHLY, CDR2 FYNNEI. The CDR3 extends over 16 amino acids. CDR3 residues: CASSEVWQEPRGWQYF. In nucleotides, the CDR3 is TGTGCCAGCAGTGAAGTCTGGCAGGAGCCCCGGGGCTGGCAGTACTTC.

The table lists this clonotype with many counts. This chain connects TRBV12-3 or TRBV12-4 to TRBJ2-2; 8 bases match TRBD1. The CDR3 loop spans 16 amino acids. V dropped 4 bases and J dropped 4; count of bases not matched to a gene: 8. The CDR3 nucleotides are TGTGCCAGCAGTTCGCCGACAGGGGCAGGCACCGGGGAGCTGTTTTTT. Residues: CASSSPTGAGTGELFF.

The gene calls are TRBV24-1 and TRBJ2-5, with 9 bases matching TRBD2. The V segment lost 10 bases and the J segment 3 bases; nucleotides outside the gene matches: 14. The CDR3 is 16 residues long. Germline CDR1 is KGHDR and CDR2 is SFDVKD. In DNA, the CDR3 is TGTGCCACTGACGGGACTAGCCCTAGTAATGAAGAGACCCAGTACTTC. Protein: CATDGTSPSNEETQYF.

On this clonotype itself: One end of the junction fails to match germline, which may point to a read error. The gene calls are TRBV7-7 and TRBJ2-3; TRBD2 is a possible D gene (6 bases). Germline-derived CDR1 and CDR2 are SSHAT and FNYEAQ (reference sequence). The CDR3 consists of 15 residues. In DNA, the CDR3 is TGTGCTAGCAGCTTAGGGACTCTCGACACAGATACGCAGTATTTT. Encoded protein: CASSLGTLDTDTQYF. Full variable domain (remainder filled in from reference TRBV7-7 and TRBJ2-3): GAGVSQSPRYKVTKRGQDVTLRCDPISSHATLYWYQQALGQGPEFLTYFNYEAQPDKSGLPSDRFSAERPEGSISTLTIQRTEQRDSAMYRCASSLGTLDTDTQYFGPGTRLTVL.

This clonotype has a count of ten or more. This chain connects TRBV2 to TRBJ2-1, with TRBD2 as a possible D gene (5 bases). The germline gives CDR1 SNHLY, CDR2 FYNNEI. Trimming stripped 3 bases from V and 4 bases from J, with 22 bases between. This CDR3 is built from 18 residues. The DNA for the CDR3 is TGTGCCAGCAGTGACTGGTCGCCGGCGGGTGACGGATACAATGAGCAGTTCTTC. Amino acids: CASSDWSPAGDGYNEQFF.

This clonotype showed up many times. This sequence joins TRBV7-2 and TRBJ2-7, with TRBD1 matching 8 bases. The CDR3 consists of 14 residues. Germline V gene lookup returns CDR1 SGHTA and CDR2 FQGNSA. V shed 5 bases, J shed 2 bases, and the junction held 5 bases outside the gene matches. DNA of the CDR3: TGTGCCAGCAGCGTAGACAGGGGTACCTACGAGCAGTACTTC. This encodes CASSVDRGTYEQYF.

The chain joins TRBV7-9 to TRBJ2-5; 10 bases are shared with TRBD1. The germline gives CDR1 SEHNR, CDR2 FQNEAQ (reference sequence). The V gene end was trimmed by 8 bases and the J gene end by 5 bases; junction bases not matched to a gene: 8. CDR3 length: 14 residues. DNA for the CDR3: TGTGCCAGCGGGTCTGGACAGGGGGGGGAGACCCAGTACTTC. Encoded protein: CASGSGQGGETQYF.

This clonotype was detected a few times. The V gene is TRBV19, the J gene TRBJ1-2; D gene unclear. The V end lost 1 base, the J end lost 4 bases, and 7 bases lay between the germline ends. The CDR3 consists of 13 residues. CDR1 and CDR2 from the germline V gene are LNHDA and SQIVND (reference sequence). The CDR3 here is CASSIAGSYGYTF. Here the CDR3 DNA reads TGTGCCAGTAGTATAGCCGGGTCCTATGGCTACACCTTC.

This clonotype was counted a few times. V is TRBV18 and J is TRBJ2-3; D possibly corresponds to TRBD2 (6 bases). V shed 1 base and J shed 1 base, with 12 bases lying between them. Germline V gives CDR1 KGHSH, CDR2 LQKENI. The length of the CDR3 is 16 residues. CDR3 residues: CASSPLAGPRTDTQYF. In DNA, the CDR3 is TGTGCCAGCTCACCACTTGCGGGACCCCGCACAGATACGCAGTATTTT.

This chain joins TRBV29-1 and TRBJ1-2; TRBD1 might be the D (6 bases). This CDR3 has 12 residues. V lost 8 bases, J lost 8 bases, and 18 bases lay in between. Germline V gene data show CDR1 as SQVTM and CDR2 as ANQGSEA. CDR3 in DNA: TGCAGCATGGACAGATCCCGCTCCGGCTACACCTTC. Translating gives CSMDRSRSGYTF.

The chain employs TRBV20-1 and TRBJ2-1; TRBD2 agrees at 10 bases. V was pared by 3 bases and J by 0 bases, with 11 bases of the junction left unmatched. Per germline, CDR1 DFQATT and CDR2 SNEGSKA (reference sequence). This CDR3 is built from 18 residues. CDR3 sequence (DNA): TGCAGTGCTAGGGCGGGAGGAGCGGGAGGGGGCTCCTACAATGAGCAGTTCTTC. Translated: CSARAGGAGGGSYNEQFF.

This clonotype was counted many times. This rearrangement joins TRBV20-1 to TRBJ2-5; D gene uncertain. The V and J ends lost 6 bases and 0 bases respectively, with 5 bases between them. This CDR3 has 11 residues. CDR1 and CDR2 from the germline V gene are DFQATT and SNEGSKA (reference sequence). CDR3 sequence: CSANDQETQYF. The CDR3 bases are TGCAGTGCGAATGACCAAGAGACCCAGTACTTC.

This clonotype occurred many times. The chain carries TRBV4-1 and TRBJ1-3; unclear D gene. This CDR3 is 14 amino acids long. Germline loops: CDR1 MGHRA, CDR2 YSYEKL. Trimming took 1 base from V and 2 from J, leaving 6 bases between them. Here the CDR3 reads CASSQVSAGNTIYF. The CDR3, as DNA: TGCGCCAGCAGCCAAGTCTCGGCTGGAAACACCATATATTTT.

In the case of this clonotype: One end of the junction fails to match germline, which may point to a read error. CDR3 DNA: TGTGCCAGCGGGGGGGACTACAGCACCGGGGAACTGTTTTTT. Its translation: CASGGDYSTGELFF. The chain employs TRBV2 and TRBJ2-2; TRBD2 matches 7 bases. CDR1 is SNHLY and CDR2 is FYNNEI in the germline V gene. The CDR3 covers 14 residues. The full variable domain, with the rest looked up from reference TRBV2 and TRBJ2-2, is EPEVTQTPSHQVTQMGQEVILRCVPISNHLYFYWYRQILGQKVEFLVSFYNNEISEKSEIFDDQFSVERPDGSNFTLKIRSTKLEDSAMYFCASGGDYSTGELFFGEGSRLTVL.

This clonotype showed up just a few times. The V and J genes are TRBV19 and TRBJ1-5, with 7 bases aligning to TRBD1. The germline gives CDR1 LNHDA, CDR2 SQIVND (reference sequence). The trim removed 6 bases at V and 2 bases at J, leaving 10 bases unmatched. The CDR3 runs to 16 residues. DNA of the CDR3: TGTGCCAGTAGGACCACCGGGACAGCTGGCAATCAGCCCCAGCATTTT. Its translation: CASRTTGTAGNQPQHF.

This clonotype was seen more than once but under ten times. CDR3 region: CASSLNRKPYEQYF. The CDR3 DNA follows: TGTGCCAGCAGTTTAAACCGGAAGCCCTACGAGCAGTACTTC. The chain links TRBV28 to TRBJ2-7; no clear D gene. This CDR3 is 14 amino acids long. The germline V gene has CDR1 MDHEN and CDR2 SYDVKM. The V end lost 2 bases, the J end lost 2 bases, and 10 bases lay between the germline ends. Supplemented by reference TRBV28 and TRBJ2-7, the full variable domain reads DVKVTQSSRYLVKRTGEKVFLECVQDMDHENMFWYRQDPGLGLRLIYFSYDVKMKEKGDIPEGYSVSREKKERFSLILESASTNQTSMYLCASSLNRKPYEQYFGPGTRLTVT.

A note on this clonotype: One base separates it from a far larger clone, so it is likely a read error. The genes are TRBV6-1 and TRBJ2-5, with 13 bases lining up with TRBD2. The trim removed 9 bases at V and 9 bases at J, leaving 16 bases unmatched. CDR1 is MNHNS and CDR2 is SASEGT in the germline V gene. The CDR3 runs 16 residues. The CDR3 nucleotides read TGTGCCAGTACACCGGGACTAGCGGGAAGAGGGGAGGCCCAGTACTTC. This gives the protein CASTPGLAGRGEAQYF.

This clonotype was picked up many times. The V gene is TRBV11-2, the J gene TRBJ1-1; D call uncertain. Germline V gives CDR1 SGHAT, CDR2 FQNNGV. The length of the CDR3 is 14 residues. Deletions cut 2 bases from V and 4 bases from J, with 11 bases between. CDR3 region: CASSLLGIGTEAFF. CDR3 in DNA: TGTGCCAGCAGCTTACTCGGGATTGGCACTGAAGCTTTCTTT.

In this sample, this clonotype turned up many times. The V and J genes are TRBV12-3 or TRBV12-4 and TRBJ2-2; no clear D gene. Trimming took 5 bases from V and 4 from J, leaving 5 bases between them. There are 12 residues in the CDR3. The CDR3 region is CASSAVTGELFF. The CDR3 DNA reads as TGTGCCAGCAGTGCCGTCACCGGGGAGCTGTTTTTT.

The V and J genes are TRBV18 and TRBJ2-1; possibly TRBD2 for D (6 bases). Germline V CDR1 and CDR2: KGHSH, LQKENI. The CDR3 length is 13 residues. Trimming stripped 8 bases from V and 8 bases from J, with 16 bases between. The DNA for the CDR3 is TGTGCCAGCACCGAAGGGAGGTATGATGAGCAGTTCTTC. Translating gives CASTEGRYDEQFF.

About this clonotype itself: This may be a read error: a much more frequent sequence differs by one nucleotide. This sequence joins TRBV20-1 and TRBJ2-1; 9 positions match TRBD1. Germline-derived CDR1 and CDR2 are DFQATT and SNEGSKA (reference sequence). The CDR3 extends over 13 amino acids. The junction had 6 bases not matched to a gene; V was cut back by 2 bases and J by 10 bases. In nucleotides, the CDR3 is TGCAGTGCTAGACTCGGGACAGGGTACGAGCAGTTCTTC. Its translation: CSARLGTGYEQFF.

This clonotype was observed many times. The chain has TRBV2 and TRBJ1-1; unclear D gene. This CDR3 contains 16 residues. Trimming cost V 4 bases and J 0 bases, with 15 bases left between them. Looked up from germline, CDR1 is SNHLY and CDR2 is FYNNEI. The CDR3 region is CASSALLGNLNTEAFF. DNA of the CDR3: TGTGCCAGCAGTGCGCTCCTGGGTAACCTGAACACTGAAGCTTTCTTT. Looking up the rest from reference TRBV2 and TRBJ1-1 gives the full variable domain: EPEVTQTPSHQVTQMGQEVILRCVPISNHLYFYWYRQILGQKVEFLVSFYNNEISEKSEIFDDQFSVERPDGSNFTLKIRSTKLEDSAMYFCASSALLGNLNTEAFFGQGTRLTVV.

In this sample, this clonotype turned up many times. The chain carries TRBV5-1 and TRBJ2-7; D gene ambiguous. Looked up from germline, CDR1 is SGHRS and CDR2 is YFSETQ. The CDR3 spans 13 residues. Trimming pared 5 bases from V and 3 bases from J, leaving 12 bases between. The CDR3 sequence: CASRRTDNYEQYF. CDR3 in DNA: TGCGCCAGCAGACGAACAGACAACTACGAGCAGTACTTC.

Ten or more counts support this clonotype. In DNA, the CDR3 is TGTGCCAGCAGTCAGCGAACCGGGACAGGGGCCGCTCCCTATGGCTACACCTTC. Its protein product is CASSQRTGTGAAPYGYTF. This sequence joins TRBV6-2 or TRBV6-3 and TRBJ1-2, with 10 positions matching TRBD1. Germline CDR1 reads MNHEY; CDR2 reads SVGEGT. J gave up 4 bases and V 5 bases, and 16 bases lay outside the gene matches. This CDR3 has 18 residues.

This rearrangement joins TRBV30 to TRBJ1-2, with 10 bases that match TRBD1. CDR1 and CDR2 from the germline V gene are GTSNPN and SVGIG (reference sequence). There are 13 residues in the CDR3. J was trimmed by 8 bases and V by 0 bases; bases with no gene match: 3. CDR3 bases: TGTGCCTGGAGTGTAGGGACAGGGGAAGGCTACACCTTC. Protein sequence: CAWSVGTGEGYTF.